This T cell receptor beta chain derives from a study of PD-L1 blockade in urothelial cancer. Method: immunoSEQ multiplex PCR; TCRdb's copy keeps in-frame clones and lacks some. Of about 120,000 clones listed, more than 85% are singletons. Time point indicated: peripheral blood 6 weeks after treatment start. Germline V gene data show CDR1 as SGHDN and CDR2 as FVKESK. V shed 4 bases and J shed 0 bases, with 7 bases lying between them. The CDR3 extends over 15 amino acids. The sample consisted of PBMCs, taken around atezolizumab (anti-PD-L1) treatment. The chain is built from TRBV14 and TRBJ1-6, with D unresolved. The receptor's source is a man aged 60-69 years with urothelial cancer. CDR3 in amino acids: CASSLGSSYNSPLHF. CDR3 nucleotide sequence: TGTGCCAGCAGCCTTGGGAGCTCCTATAATTCACCCCTCCACTTT.